This T cell receptor beta chain originates from a study of blood T cell repertoires in COVID-19. Overall study context: Researchers got acute and convalescent COVID-19 samples from the United States, Italy and Spain.

Germline-derived CDR1 and CDR2 are MDHEN and SYDVKM. The CDR3 runs 16 residues. V shed 5 bases, J shed 0 bases, and the junction held 5 bases outside the gene matches. Authors' processing steps: The authors estimated nucleated cell counts from reference gene primer amplification. Assay: immunoSEQ multiplex PCR; the TCRdb copy retains only in-frame clones and omits some. V and J calls and clone size are copied from that table; D and trimming were computed from the DNA. Here the sample spans more than 65,000 clones, roughly 84% being singletons. V is TRBV28 and J is TRBJ2-3; 10 bases are a match to TRBD2. The TCR comes from a man between 45 and 60 years old with active COVID-19. The sequencing sample was made of peripheral blood. Here the CDR3 DNA reads TGTGCCAGCAGTGGGCAGCGGGGGGGGAGCACAGATACGCAGTATTTT. The encoded protein is CASSGQRGGSTDTQYF.